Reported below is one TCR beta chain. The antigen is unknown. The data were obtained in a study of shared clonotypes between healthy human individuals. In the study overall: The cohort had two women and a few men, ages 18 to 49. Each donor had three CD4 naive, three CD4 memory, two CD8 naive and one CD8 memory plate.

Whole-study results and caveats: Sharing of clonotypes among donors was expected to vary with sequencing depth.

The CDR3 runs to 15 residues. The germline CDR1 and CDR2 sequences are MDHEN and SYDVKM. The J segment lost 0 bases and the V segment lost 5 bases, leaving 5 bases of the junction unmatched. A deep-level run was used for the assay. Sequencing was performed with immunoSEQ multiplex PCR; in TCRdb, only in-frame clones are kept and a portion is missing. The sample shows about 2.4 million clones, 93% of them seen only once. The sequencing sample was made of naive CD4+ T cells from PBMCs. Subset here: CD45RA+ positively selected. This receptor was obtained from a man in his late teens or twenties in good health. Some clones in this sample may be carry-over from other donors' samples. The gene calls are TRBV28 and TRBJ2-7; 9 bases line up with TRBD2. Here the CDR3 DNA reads TGTGCCAGCAGTCTCCCTAGCGGGATCTCCTACGAGCAGTACTTC. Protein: CASSLPSGISYEQYF.